These T cell receptor beta chains were read from a single sample in a study of T cell clones after liver transplantation. Some clones are missing from TCRdb's copy, which holds only in-frame ones; the method was immunoSEQ multiplex PCR. The table has over 70,000 clones, 80% seen once; the top ten hold 0.79%. The sample here was CD4+ T cells from blood, taken 12 months after liver transplant. These receptors came from a human patient who received a liver transplant. Some T cells may be graft donor cells. Both conserved end residues are part of each CDR3. A D gene is named only where the DNA matches it firmly. Size values are once, few and many counts, or a class for expanded clones, and some rows have none.

V,size,J,D,CDR3,DNA
TRBV11-2,many,TRBJ2-2,.,CASRYRVLLGELFF,TGTGCCAGCAGGTACAGAGTCCTGCTCGGGGAGCTGTTTTTT
TRBV5-5,.,TRBJ2-1,TRBD2,CASSLDLAGRFEQFF,TGTGCCAGCAGCTTGGATCTAGCGGGAAGGTTTGAGCAGTTCTTC
TRBV10-3,.,TRBJ2-5,.,CAISDDSGGETQYF,TGTGCCATCAGCGATGACAGTGGTGGGGAGACCCAGTACTTC
TRBV7-9,few,TRBJ1-4,TRBD1,CASSLGTGGEKLFF,TGTGCCAGCAGCTTAGGGACAGGGGGCGAAAAACTGTTTTTT
TRBV9,.,TRBJ1-1,.,CASSATHTNTEAFF,TGTGCCAGCAGCGCGACCCATACAAACACTGAAGCTTTCTTT
TRBV5-1,.,TRBJ1-2,.,CASSLDGGINYGYTF,TGCGCCAGCAGCTTGGACGGCGGAATAAACTATGGCTACACCTTC
TRBV6-5,once,TRBJ1-2,.,CASSYSRVGYGYTF,TGTGCCAGCAGTTACTCGCGGGTTGGCTATGGCTACACCTTC
TRBV4-3,few,TRBJ2-7,.,CASSLDYSYEQYF,TGCGCCAGCAGCTTGGACTATTCCTACGAGCAGTACTTC
TRBV28,.,TRBJ1-1,.,CASSLPGTLEAFF,TGTGCCAGCAGCCTTCCAGGGACACTTGAAGCTTTCTTT
TRBV7-2,.,TRBJ2-2,.,CASSLSRVTGELFF,TGTGCCAGCAGCTTAAGTCGGGTTACCGGGGAGCTGTTTTTT
TRBV27,.,TRBJ1-1,TRBD1,CASSTWTGQAGTEAFF,TGTGCCAGCAGTACTTGGACAGGGCAGGCAGGGACTGAAGCTTTCTTT
TRBV5-1,.,TRBJ1-1,.,CASSLGAGMNTEAFF,TGCGCCAGCAGCTTGGGAGCAGGGATGAACACTGAAGCTTTCTTT
TRBV18,.,TRBJ1-5,.,CASSPQGPQSNQPQHF,TGTGCCAGCTCACCACAGGGGCCCCAAAGCAATCAGCCCCAGCATTTT
TRBV7-2,.,TRBJ2-7,TRBD1,CASSFAPGQGASEQYF,TGTGCCAGCAGCTTTGCCCCCGGACAGGGGGCCTCCGAGCAGTACTTC
TRBV7-9,.,TRBJ2-7,.,CASSRDTFYEQYF,TGTGCCAGCAGCCGGGACACCTTCTACGAGCAGTACTTC
TRBV7-8,few,TRBJ1-5,TRBD1,CASSGYRGSNQPQHF,TGTGCCAGCAGCGGCTACAGGGGAAGCAATCAGCCCCAGCATTTT
TRBV18,few,TRBJ2-5,TRBD1,CASSRGRTGEETQYF,TGTGCCAGCTCACGAGGACGGACAGGGGAAGAGACCCAGTACTTC
TRBV6-6,.,TRBJ2-5,TRBD2,CASSGASGRAAETQYF,TGTGCCAGCAGTGGGGCTAGCGGGAGGGCGGCAGAGACCCAGTACTTC
TRBV7-2,.,TRBJ2-3,.,CASSSRMPGVGTQYF,TGTGCCAGCAGCTCCCGAATGCCTGGGGTAGGTACGCAGTATTTT
TRBV5-6,.,TRBJ2-2,.,CASSLVVTGGELFF,TGTGCCAGCAGCTTGGTAGTCACAGGCGGGGAGCTGTTTTTT
TRBV4-1,.,TRBJ2-3,.,CASSQDWASTPTTDTQYF,TGCGCCAGCAGCCAGGACTGGGCCTCCACCCCGACCACAGATACGCAGTATTTT
TRBV10-1,few,TRBJ1-5,.,CAPRPVQAGPDSNQPQHF,TGCGCCCCTCGACCGGTCCAGGCCGGACCAGATAGCAATCAGCCCCAGCATTTT
TRBV9,.,TRBJ2-3,.,CASSLGGDTQYF,TGTGCCAGCAGCCTCGGGGGAGATACGCAGTATTTT
TRBV4-2,.,TRBJ2-3,TRBD2,CASSQEEASGGPDTQYF,TGTGCCAGCAGCCAAGAAGAGGCTAGCGGGGGCCCAGATACGCAGTATTTT
TRBV6-6,.,TRBJ2-7,.,CASSYSDTFYEQYF,TGTGCCAGCAGTTACTCAGACACCTTCTACGAGCAGTACTTC
TRBV5-1,.,TRBJ2-2,TRBD2,CASSLTGRAGELFF,TGCGCCAGCAGCTTAACCGGGAGGGCCGGGGAGCTGTTTTTT
TRBV6-1,.,TRBJ1-2,.,CASSALGVSYGYTF,TGTGCCAGCAGTGCCCTCGGGGTTTCCTATGGCTACACCTTC
TRBV2,once,TRBJ1-5,TRBD1,CASSSGQSVNQPQHF,TGTGCCAGCAGCTCGGGACAGAGCGTTAATCAGCCCCAGCATTTT
TRBV11-2,.,TRBJ1-1,.,CASSQQGKSTEAFF,TGTGCCAGCAGCCAACAGGGTAAAAGCACTGAAGCTTTCTTT
TRBV28,.,TRBJ1-1,.,CASSLRDLWTTEAFF,TGTGCCAGCAGTTTAAGGGACCTTTGGACCACTGAAGCTTTCTTT
TRBV27,once,TRBJ1-1,TRBD1,CASSPTIGRGPAPAFF,TGTGCCAGCAGTCCCACAATCGGTAGGGGGCCCGCCCCCGCTTTCTTT
TRBV5-3,.,TRBJ2-5,.,CARGDEETQYF,TGTGCCAGGGGAGACGAAGAGACCCAGTACTTC